What follows describes a single T cell receptor (beta chain). Its cognate antigen has yet to be identified. This sample stems from a study of T cells expressing NK-cell markers (dated by TCRdb to the early 2020s). In the study overall: Three sorted T-cell subsets (CD3+CD56+NKG2C+, CD3+CD56+NKG2C- and CD3+CD56-NKG2C+) from about 8 donors had their TCR beta-chain repertoires profiled. Among the eight sequenced donors, only one was HCMV-seronegative, while the other seven were HCMV-seropositive. The study sequenced eight donors, all healthy volunteers chosen at random: three men and five women. Illumina HiSeq 2000/2500, MiSeq or NextSeq was used to sequence libraries as 2 x 150 bp reads.

Overall study results and their limits: For roughly six donors, the dominant CD3+CD56+NKG2C+ clonotypes were among the top 10 CD8+ clonotypes and accounted for roughly 1.0-8% of CD8+ T cells. Those dominant clonotypes were again the most abundant among CD3+CD56-NKG2C+ cells in a handful of donors, at 28.3-60.1%. Whether the expanded NKG2C-expressing T cell clones were specific for HCMV antigens remained unclear.

HCMV-specific IgG was detected in serum with a commercial ELISA kit to determine HCMV serostatus. Peripheral blood mononuclear cells were isolated from blood by Ficoll density gradient centrifugation. This sample was sequenced with an Illumina HiSeq 2000. TCR beta cDNA libraries were made by 5'RACE template switching that added a universal primer site and unique molecular identifiers. Priming for cDNA synthesis came from the TCR beta constant segment, and two successive PCR amplification steps followed. In the source study's methods: MIGEC was used to demultiplex reads and group the reads by UMI, and MiTCR was used to assemble and quantify clonotypes. To exclude erroneous sequences, only TCR cDNA sequences supported by at least two reads were retained. The tcR package was used for downstream repertoire analysis, and clonotypes were matched between fractions using CDR3 nucleotide sequence together with V segment. VDJmatch was used to annotate antigen specificity against VDJdb, with one amino acid substitution in CDR3 permitted. Reads reprocessed by TCRdb are summarized as one entry per CDR3 protein sequence, and DNA is absent. These V and J calls rely on TCRdb rather than the paper's analysis. The sample table gives about 450,000 distinct CDR3 sequences. About 7.1% of the sample is taken by the ten largest.

The clonotype was recovered from a woman aged 18 to 75 in good health. Sequenced sample: blood T cells: a sorted CD56 or NKG2C T cell subset, CD4+ or CD8+ T cells, or bulk PBMC T cells (not recorded which).

CDR3 protein: CASSARDGSGAFF. The chain is made from TRBV19 and TRBJ1-1; no DNA is available, so the TRBD1 call from TCRdb remains unchecked. The CDR3 sequence holds 13 residues, the cysteine and phenylalanine included. No DNA is listed. Sequences LNHDA (CDR1) and SQIVND (CDR2) are obtained from the germline V gene (reference sequence).